Described below is a single T cell receptor (beta chain) sequence and its context. These data come from a study of blood T cell repertoires in COVID-19. For the study at large: T cells, B-cell-depleted T cells, or PBMCs supplied cDNA or gDNA.

Deletions cut 1 base from V and 8 bases from J, with 6 bases between. Germline assignment: CDR1 MNHEY and CDR2 SMNVEV (reference sequence). This CDR3 region has 13 residues. Original processing methods: Scientists estimated how many nucleated cells there were by amplifying reference gene primers. Using immunoSEQ multiplex PCR, the repertoire was profiled, and TCRdb retains in-frame clones only, with some absent. V, J and clone size derive from that table, while D and trimming were established from the DNA sequence. The repertoire has 200,000 to 250,000 clones, about 86% of them found once; the top ten carry around 1.5%.

The sequencing input was peripheral blood. The sequence was obtained from a young man with active or convalescent COVID-19. J is TRBJ1-6 and V is TRBV27, with D tentatively TRBD1 (5 bases). The CDR3 DNA sequence: TGTGCCAGCAGTTTATTAGGGGATTCACCCCTCCACTTT. It specifies CASSLLGDSPLHF.